Below, 18 T cell receptor beta chains from the same sample are listed, as sequenced in a study of T-cell reconstitution after alpha-beta-depleted transplantation in children. Overall study results and limits: A year post-transplant, T-cell counts and diversity derived mostly from newly produced T cells.

No antigen is known for these receptors. Unique molecular identifiers were used to barcode this TCRbeta library. MiXCR, run by TCRdb on the PCR reads, gives a single entry per CDR3 protein. The sample records around 270,000 distinct CDR3 sequences, roughly 8.2% being singletons. The starting material was peripheral blood, obtained 360 days after TCRalphabeta/CD19-depleted stem cell transplant. The receptors stem from a female patient under 10 years old who had a stem cell transplant for Fanconi anemia, so the T cells may come from the graft donor.

The chain couples TRBV3-1 to TRBJ1-3; 9 bases fit TRBD1. CDR1 LGHDT and CDR2 YNNKEL come from the germline V gene (reference sequence). The ends lost 3 bases at V and 0 bases at J; junction bases unmatched: 3. The CDR3 is made up of 16 amino acids. CDR3 sequence: CASSQRDRDSGNTIYF. The CDR3 nucleotides are TGTGCCAGCAGCCAGAGGGACAGGGACTCTGGAAACACCATATATTTT.

This clonotype was seen repeatedly, ten times or more. The V gene is TRBV10-3, the J gene TRBJ2-2, with D tentatively TRBD1 or TRBD2 (5 bases each). This CDR3 is built from 16 residues. Trimming took 6 bases from V and 3 from J, leaving 17 bases between them. Germline CDR1 and CDR2: ENHRY and SYGVKD. The CDR3 DNA is TGTGCCATCAGGGGGGACCCAGGGAGACACACCGGGGAGCTGTTTTTT. Its translation: CAIRGDPGRHTGELFF.

This clonotype was picked up many times. One end of the junction is discordant with germline, which a read error may explain. The rearrangement links TRBV2 to TRBJ1-1, with D possibly matching TRBD1 (6 bases). This CDR3 contains 14 residues. CDR1 is SNHLY and CDR2 is FYNNEI in the germline V gene. CDR3 loop: CASSEVYRATEAFF. The CDR3 coding sequence is TGTGCCAGCAGCGAAGTTTACAGGGCCACTGAAGCTTTCTTT.

Ten or more counts support this clonotype. The V call is TRBV7-2, the J call TRBJ2-7, with 9 nucleotides matching TRBD2. The CDR3 has 15 amino acids. Germline V CDR1 and CDR2: SGHTA, FQGNSA. V was pared by 4 bases and J by 2 bases, with 6 bases of the junction left unmatched. As DNA, the CDR3 is TGTGCCAGCAGCTACCAAGCGGGGGGCACCTACGAGCAGTACTTC. It is translated as CASSYQAGGTYEQYF.

This clonotype showed up just a few times. This chain joins TRBV18 and TRBJ2-7, with 7 bases matching TRBD2. Germline V lookup: CDR1 KGHSH, CDR2 LQKENI. After removal of 2 bases from V and 2 bases from J, the junction contained 12 bases not matched to a gene. The CDR3 covers 17 residues. The CDR3 reads CASSPSGLAVPPYEQYV. The CDR3 DNA is TGTGCCAGCTCACCATCTGGGCTAGCGGTCCCCCCCTACGAGCAGTACGTC.

This clonotype was seen a few times. This chain uses TRBV20-1 with TRBJ2-5, with D perhaps TRBD1 (5 bases). This CDR3 contains 13 residues. The germline gives CDR1 DFQATT, CDR2 SNEGSKA (reference sequence). V lost 6 bases and J lost 0, with 11 bases in between. The CDR3 coding sequence is TGCAGTGCCTCCACAGGCTACCAAGAGACCCAGTACTTC. Its protein product is CSASTGYQETQYF.

There are many counts of this clonotype. The genes are TRBV7-6 and TRBJ2-4; 7 nucleotides agree with TRBD1. After removal of 5 bases from V and 0 bases from J, the junction contained 13 bases not matched to a gene. CDR3 length: 18 amino acids. CDR1 and CDR2 (germline): SGHVS, FNYEAQ. Here the CDR3 reads CASSPLDRDSLAKNIQYF. CDR3 DNA: TGTGCCAGCAGCCCTCTAGACAGGGATTCTCTAGCCAAAAACATTCAGTACTTC.

This clonotype was detected a few times. This rearrangement joins TRBV4-1 to TRBJ2-2, with D perhaps being TRBD1 or TRBD2 (5 bases each). Trimming shortened V by 5 bases and J by 7 bases, and 11 bases separated the two germline ends. Germline V gene sequence: CDR1 MGHRA, CDR2 YSYEKL. This CDR3 region has 13 residues. The CDR3 DNA follows: TGCGCCAGCAGCGGGGCCCGGGGCGGGGAGCTGTTTTTT. Encoded protein: CASSGARGGELFF.

This clonotype was counted many times. The chain has TRBV12-3 or TRBV12-4 and TRBJ2-2; TRBD1 might be the D (6 bases). The CDR3 runs to 14 residues. The ends were cut back, 5 bases at V and 6 bases at J, with 13 bases in the middle. CDR3: CASSAIGQSGELFF. The CDR3 DNA is TGTGCCAGCAGTGCTATCGGACAGTCCGGGGAGCTGTTTTTT.

This clonotype was seen ten or more times. The genes are TRBV29-1 and TRBJ2-3; D possibly corresponds to TRBD1 (6 bases). CDR1 and CDR2 from the germline V gene are SQVTM and ANQGSEA. Trimming removed 6 bases at V and 4 bases at J, with 17 bases between. The CDR3 is 14 amino acids. The CDR3 coding sequence is TGCAGCGTCGGATCCTACCCAGGGGCAGATACGCAGTATTTT. Its translation is CSVGSYPGADTQYF.

This clonotype has a handful of counts. This chain uses TRBV6-1 with TRBJ2-7, with a tentative D call TRBD2 (5 bases). Germline V CDR1 and CDR2: MNHNS, SASEGT. V was trimmed by 1 base and J by 3 bases, leaving 13 bases between them. The CDR3 extends over 15 amino acids. CDR3 loop: CASSEGHPTIYEQYV. For the CDR3, the DNA is TGTGCCAGCAGTGAAGGCCATCCGACTATCTACGAGCAGTACGTC.

The rearrangement uses TRBV2 and TRBJ2-3; 8 bases agree with TRBD1. CDR3 length: 13 residues. Looked up from germline, CDR1 is SNHLY and CDR2 is FYNNEI. V lost 5 bases to trimming and J lost 7 bases; unmatched junction nucleotides: 5. The chain's CDR3 is CASSPGQAHTQYF. CDR3 DNA sequence: TGTGCCAGCAGTCCGGGACAGGCACATACGCAGTATTTT.

The chain combines TRBV6-1 with TRBJ2-2; 9 bases map to TRBD1. CDR3 size: 17 residues. J lost 3 bases, V lost 5 bases, and 10 bases had no gene match. Germline V CDR1 and CDR2: MNHNS, SASEGT. The CDR3 nucleotides are TGTGCCAGCAGTCCTCCGGGACAGGGAGTGTACACCGGGGAGCTGTTTTTT. Translating gives CASSPPGQGVYTGELFF.

The rearrangement joins TRBV2 to TRBJ2-6; no reliable D call. Per the germline V gene, CDR1 is SNHLY and CDR2 is FYNNEI. Between the trimmed V and J ends, which lost 7 bases and 0 bases, there was a span of 7 bases. This CDR3 comprises 14 residues. The CDR3 region is CASKLDSGANVLTF. The DNA for the CDR3 is TGTGCCAGCAAATTGGACTCTGGGGCCAACGTCCTGACTTTC.

This clonotype was recorded at least ten times. The gene calls are TRBV25-1 and TRBJ2-5; D possibly corresponds to TRBD2 (6 bases). With 8 bases removed from V and 5 bases from J, the gap between germline ends came to 6 bases. Germline V gives CDR1 MGHDK, CDR2 SYGVNS. This CDR3 comprises 10 residues. As DNA, the CDR3 is TGTGCCAGCGCGGGGGAGACCCAGTACTTC. Translated, it gives CASAGETQYF.

This sequence joins TRBV21-1 and TRBJ2-6; the table's D call of TRBD2 was not tested on the DNA. TRBV21-1 is annotated as a pseudogene. The CDR3 consists of 16 residues. DNA for the CDR3: TGTGCCAGCAGCAAAGGGCTCCCGCCTGGGGCCAACGTCCTGACTTTC. It yields the protein CASSKGLPPGANVLTF.

This clonotype was observed at least ten times. The chain joins TRBV10-3 to TRBJ1-1, with 7 nucleotides matching TRBD1. The CDR3 spans 15 residues. The trim removed 11 bases at V and 0 bases at J, leaving 12 bases unmatched. Germline values: CDR1 ENHRY, CDR2 SYGVKD. The CDR3 region has the DNA TGTGCCTCAATGGGGATGACAGGGATGAACACTGAAGCTTTCTTT. It encodes CASMGMTGMNTEAFF.

This clonotype appeared many times. The chain uses TRBV20-1 and TRBJ2-3, with 13 positions matching TRBD2. Germline V lookup: CDR1 DFQATT, CDR2 SNEGSKA (reference sequence). The CDR3 is made up of 15 amino acids. The trim removed 5 bases at V and 3 bases at J, leaving 5 bases unmatched. Here the CDR3 reads CSAPTSGGATDTQYF. CDR3 sequence (DNA): TGCAGTGCTCCTACTAGCGGGGGGGCAACAGATACGCAGTATTTT.